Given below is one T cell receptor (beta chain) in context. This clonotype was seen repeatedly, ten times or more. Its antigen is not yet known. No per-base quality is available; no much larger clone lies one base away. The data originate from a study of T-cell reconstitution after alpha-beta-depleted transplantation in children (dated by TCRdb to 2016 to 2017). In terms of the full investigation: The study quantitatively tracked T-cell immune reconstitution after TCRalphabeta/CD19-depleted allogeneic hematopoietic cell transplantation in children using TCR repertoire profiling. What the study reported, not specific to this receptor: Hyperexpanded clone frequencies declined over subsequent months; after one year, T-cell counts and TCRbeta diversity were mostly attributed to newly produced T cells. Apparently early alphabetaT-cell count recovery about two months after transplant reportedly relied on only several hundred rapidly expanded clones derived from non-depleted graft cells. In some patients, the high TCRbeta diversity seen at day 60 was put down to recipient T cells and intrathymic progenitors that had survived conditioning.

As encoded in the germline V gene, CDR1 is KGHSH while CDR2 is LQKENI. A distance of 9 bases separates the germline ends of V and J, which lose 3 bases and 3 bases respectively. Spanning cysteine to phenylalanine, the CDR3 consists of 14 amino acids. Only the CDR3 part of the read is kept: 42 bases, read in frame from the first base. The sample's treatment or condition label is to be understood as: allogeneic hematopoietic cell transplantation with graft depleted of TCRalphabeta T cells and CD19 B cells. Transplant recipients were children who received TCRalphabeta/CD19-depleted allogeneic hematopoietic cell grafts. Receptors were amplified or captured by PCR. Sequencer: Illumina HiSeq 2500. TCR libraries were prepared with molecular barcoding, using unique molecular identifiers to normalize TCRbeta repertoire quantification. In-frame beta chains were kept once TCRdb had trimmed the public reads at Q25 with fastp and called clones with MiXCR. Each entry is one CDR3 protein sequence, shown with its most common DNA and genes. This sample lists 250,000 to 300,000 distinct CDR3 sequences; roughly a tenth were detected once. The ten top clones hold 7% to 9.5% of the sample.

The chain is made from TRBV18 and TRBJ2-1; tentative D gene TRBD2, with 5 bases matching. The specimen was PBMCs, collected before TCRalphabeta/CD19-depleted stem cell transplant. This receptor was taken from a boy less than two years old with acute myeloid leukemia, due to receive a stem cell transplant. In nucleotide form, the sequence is TGTGCCAGCTCACCGGTGGGAGACTACAATGAGCAGTTCTTC. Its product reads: CASSPVGDYNEQFF.